The 22 T cell receptor beta chains given below trace back to one sample, sequenced in a study of blood T cell repertoires in COVID-19. Produced via immunoSEQ multiplex PCR; TCRdb's table is partial and in-frame only. Among over 300,000 clones listed, roughly 88% were seen once. Sequencing used PBMCs or T cells enriched from blood (not recorded which). The receptors here all came from a woman in her twenties or thirties with acute COVID-19.

The CDR3 DNA reads TGTGCCAGCACCTCGGCGGGGAAGGATGGCTACACCTTC. Its protein product is CASTSAGKDGYTF. The chain has TRBV27 and TRBJ1-2, with D unresolved. Germline values: CDR1 MNHEY, CDR2 SMNVEV (reference sequence). V was cut by 7 bases and J by 6 bases, with 15 bases left in between. This CDR3 contains 13 residues.

Only one count was recorded for this clone. The chain is built from TRBV24-1 and TRBJ2-2; TRBD2 is a possible D gene (6 bases). CDR1 and CDR2 from the germline V gene are KGHDR and SFDVKD. This CDR3 is built from 15 residues. V lost 3 bases to trimming and J lost 7 bases, with 14 bases between them. This chain's CDR3 is CATSDPILAFGELFF. CDR3 coding DNA: TGTGCCACCAGTGATCCGATCCTAGCGTTCGGGGAGCTGTTTTTT.

This chain's CDR3 is CASRNRSEQFF. Here the CDR3 DNA reads TGTGCCAGCAGGAACCGGAGTGAGCAGTTCTTC. The genes are TRBV5-6 and TRBJ2-1, with D unresolved. Germline values: CDR1 SGHDT, CDR2 YYEEEE. V was clipped by 5 bases and J by 9 bases, with 9 bases between them. This CDR3 comprises 11 residues.

This clone was detected only a few times. V is TRBV6-2 or TRBV6-3 and J is TRBJ2-5, with 13 positions matching TRBD2. The CDR3 runs 17 residues. Germline V gene sequence: CDR1 MNHEY, CDR2 SVGEGT. The ends lost 6 bases at V and 7 bases at J; junction bases unmatched: 14. In DNA, the CDR3 is TGTGCCAGCAGCCAAATGACTAGCGGGGGGACCTCAACGACCCAGTACTTC. Its protein is CASSQMTSGGTSTTQYF.

This sequence joins TRBV3-1 (or the pseudogene TRBV3-2) and TRBJ1-2; 7 nucleotides agree with TRBD1. J was trimmed by 6 bases and V by 4 bases; bases with no gene match: 5. The CDR3 covers 13 residues. Germline V gives CDR1 LGHDT, CDR2 YNNKEL (reference sequence). The CDR3 DNA is TGTGCCAGCAGCCTTCTCAGGGGGAATGGCTACACCTTC. Encoded protein: CASSLLRGNGYTF.

The rearrangement joins TRBV27 to TRBJ2-6; 8 bases fit TRBD2. Germline lookup yields CDR1 MNHEY and CDR2 SMNVEV (reference sequence). The CDR3 runs 21 residues. The junction had 16 bases not matched to a gene; V was cut back by 2 bases and J by 1 base. Written as DNA, the CDR3 is TGTGCCAGCAGTTTAGTCCCTCCAACGGGGGGGCTAGGATCTGGGGCCAACGTCCTGACTTTC. Its translation: CASSLVPPTGGLGSGANVLTF.

This clone came up once. The genes are TRBV5-1 and TRBJ2-2, with 8 bases aligning to TRBD2. V lost 4 bases to trimming and J lost 0 bases; unmatched junction nucleotides: 8. CDR3 length: 17 amino acids. Germline CDR1 reads SGHRS; CDR2 reads YFSETQ. For the CDR3, the DNA is TGCGCCAGCAGCCATGGAATAGCGGGGTCGAACACCGGGGAGCTGTTTTTT. As protein: CASSHGIAGSNTGELFF. Complete variable domain (other parts from reference TRBV5-1 and TRBJ2-2): KAGVTQTPRYLIKTRGQQVTLSCSPISGHRSVSWYQQTPGQGLQFLFEYFSETQRNKGNFPGRFSGRQFSNSRSEMNVSTLELGDSALYLCASSHGIAGSNTGELFFGEGSRLTVL.

CDR3 residues: CSSGPNEQFF. Written as DNA, the CDR3 is TGCAGTAGCGGCCCCAATGAGCAGTTCTTC. The V gene is TRBV29-1, the J gene TRBJ2-1; possible D gene TRBD2, 6 bases. This CDR3 has 10 amino acids. Germline assignment: CDR1 SQVTM and CDR2 ANQGSEA.

The V gene is TRBV12-3 or TRBV12-4, the J gene TRBJ2-1; possibly TRBD2 for D (5 bases). The V end lost 8 bases, the J end lost 15 bases, and 20 bases lay between the germline ends. The CDR3 is 12 residues long. This chain's CDR3 is CASGKDVGAWFF. In DNA form, the CDR3 reads TGTGCCAGCGGCAAGGATGTGGGAGCATGGTTCTTC.

This sequence joins TRBV4-2 and TRBJ1-1, with 9 bases lining up with TRBD1. The CDR3 is made up of 19 amino acids. The trim removed 2 bases at V and 0 bases at J, leaving 13 bases unmatched. Germline V gene data show CDR1 as LGHNA and CDR2 as YNFKEQ. CDR3 region: CASSQFGRGQGPLNTEAFF. DNA of the CDR3: TGTGCCAGCAGCCAATTTGGCCGAGGACAGGGGCCCTTGAACACTGAAGCTTTCTTT.

This chain links TRBV9 with TRBJ2-3; TRBD2 matches 8 bases. CDR1 and CDR2 from the germline V gene are SGDLS and YYNGEE. The CDR3 covers 13 residues. The trim removed 3 bases at V and 5 bases at J, leaving 2 bases unmatched. The CDR3 loop is CASSGSGVDTQYF. The CDR3 nucleotides are TGTGCCAGCAGCGGTAGCGGGGTAGATACGCAGTATTTT.

The V gene is TRBV6-5, the J gene TRBJ1-5, with a possible D match to TRBD1 (5 bases). Germline V gives CDR1 MNHEY, CDR2 SVGAGI. The ends were cut back, 10 bases at V and 6 bases at J, with 16 bases in the middle. CDR3 length equals 13 residues. In DNA form, the CDR3 reads TGTGCCACCCTCCTTCAGGGTGGTCAGCCCCAGCATTTT. Amino acid sequence: CATLLQGGQPQHF.

V usage is TRBV10-1 and J usage is TRBJ1-4; the D is unclear. CDR1 and CDR2 from the germline V gene are WNHNN and SYGVQD (reference sequence). The length of the CDR3 is 15 residues. Trimming cost V 10 bases and J 4 bases, with 19 bases left between them. The CDR3 protein is CANPLANRNNEKLFF. In nucleotides, the CDR3 is TGCGCCAACCCGTTAGCGAACCGGAATAATGAAAAACTGTTTTTT.

V and J are TRBV7-2 and TRBJ1-6; maybe TRBD1 (6 bases). The V gene lost 6 bases and the J gene lost 3 bases, with 12 bases spanning the gap. The CDR3 runs to 15 residues. CDR1 is SGHTA and CDR2 is FQGNSA in the germline V gene. The CDR3 region has the DNA TGTGCCAGCAGAGTTGGACAGAGCTATAATTCACCCCTCCACTTT. It codes for CASRVGQSYNSPLHF.

V and J are TRBV10-1 and TRBJ2-1; D is ambiguous. CDR1 and CDR2 (germline): WNHNN, SYGVQD (reference sequence). V lost 3 bases and J 5 bases, leaving 8 bases between the germline ends. CDR3 size: 13 residues. CDR3 coding DNA: TGCGCCAGCAGTGAAGGAACTAACAATGAGCAGTTCTTC. Its translation: CASSEGTNNEQFF.

The chain joins TRBV28 to TRBJ2-1, with 7 positions matching TRBD2. V was clipped by 6 bases and J by 5 bases; unmatched bases: 10. The CDR3 has 15 amino acids. Germline V lookup: CDR1 MDHEN, CDR2 SYDVKM. The CDR3 DNA reads TGTGCCAGCAGCACGGGAGGACCCAAGAACAATGAGCAGTTCTTC. Its protein product is CASSTGGPKNNEQFF.

The chain employs TRBV29-1 and TRBJ1-1; D is possibly TRBD1 (5 bases). Trimming removed 6 bases at V and 1 base at J, with 9 bases between. Germline CDR1 reads SQVTM; CDR2 reads ANQGSEA. The CDR3 extends over 12 amino acids. In DNA form, the CDR3 reads TGCAGCGTGGGACTGCCGAACACTGAAGCTTTCTTT. As protein: CSVGLPNTEAFF.

The chain recombines TRBV7-8 with TRBJ1-3; the match to TRBD1 covers 8 bases. The CDR3 sequence is 19 residues long. Germline loops: CDR1 SGHVS, CDR2 FQNEAQ. The trim removed 1 base at V and 0 bases at J, leaving 11 bases unmatched. The CDR3 region is CASSLDPRDRPYSGNTIYF. The CDR3, as DNA: TGTGCCAGCAGCTTAGATCCGCGGGACAGGCCCTACTCTGGAAACACCATATATTTT.

This chain links TRBV11-3 with TRBJ2-7; TRBD1 agrees at 7 bases. V lost 2 bases, J lost 2 bases, and 15 bases stayed unmatched. CDR3 size: 18 residues. CDR1 and CDR2 (germline): SGHNT, YENEEA. The CDR3 sequence: CASSLIGQVDLITYEQYF. CDR3 nucleotide sequence: TGTGCCAGCAGCTTAATAGGACAGGTTGACCTTATAACCTACGAGCAGTACTTC.

This chain uses TRBV5-5 with TRBJ2-7, with 9 bases identical to TRBD2. The CDR3 is made up of 18 amino acids. Unmatched junction bases numbered 18, after V lost 3 bases and J lost 5 bases. CDR1 is SGHKS and CDR2 is YYEKEE in the germline V gene (reference sequence). CDR3 region: CASSSRALAGFFGNEQYF. The CDR3 DNA sequence: TGTGCCAGCAGCTCCCGGGCTCTAGCGGGGTTTTTTGGGAACGAGCAGTACTTC.

This sequence joins TRBV6-5 and TRBJ1-2; a possible D gene is TRBD1 (6 bases). The CDR3 sequence is 12 residues long. The V gene's germline CDR1 is MNHEY and CDR2 SVGAGI. V shed 7 bases and J shed 8 bases, with 14 bases lying between them. The CDR3 nucleotides read TGTGCCAGCAAGGACAGTACCCTCGGCTACACCTTC. Translation: CASKDSTLGYTF.

V is TRBV7-2 and J is TRBJ2-2; 9 nucleotides agree with TRBD1. Looked up from germline, CDR1 is SGHTA and CDR2 is FQGNSA. There are 16 residues in the CDR3. Germline trimming cut 1 base from V and 4 bases from J; bases unmatched to any gene: 4. The CDR3, as DNA: TGTGCCAGCAGCTTAGGCGGGACAGGGTTCACCGGGGAGCTGTTTTTT. As protein: CASSLGGTGFTGELFF.